These 16 T cell receptor beta chains share one sample of origin, sequenced in a study of blood T cell repertoires in COVID-19 (dated by TCRdb to the early 2020s). The library was generated by the immunoSEQ multiplex PCR assay. TCRdb provides this immuneACCESS table in a form limited to in-frame rearrangements. Some clones are lacking; in checked studies, under half of them reflect an unresolved V gene, and why the rest are absent is not known. The sample profile shows 45,000 to 50,000 clones; approximately 89% of them were found once. The ten largest clones represent roughly 7.4% of the sample. Source material: peripheral blood. These receptors were obtained from a man in his fifties or sixties with acute or convalescent COVID-19.

The chain recombines TRBV4-3 with TRBJ1-1; no clear D. The CDR3 loop spans 13 amino acids. Germline V gene lookup returns CDR1 LGHNA and CDR2 YSLEER. Trimming removed 3 bases from V and 0 bases from J, with 5 bases in between. The CDR3 reads CASSQHMNTEAFF. CDR3 sequence (DNA): TGCGCCAGCAGCCAGCACATGAACACTGAAGCTTTCTTT.

The sample holds one count of this clone. In nucleotides, the CDR3 is TGTGCCAGCAGCCCCCGGGAGGGGGCCGACACTGAAGCTTTCTTT. It yields the protein CASSPREGADTEAFF. J is TRBJ1-1 and V is TRBV21-1. TRBV21-1 is annotated as a pseudogene. There are 15 residues in the CDR3.

The chain uses TRBV6-2 or TRBV6-3 and TRBJ1-2; D possibly corresponds to TRBD1 (6 bases). V gave up 5 bases and J gave up 1 base, with 20 bases separating them. The germline CDR1 and CDR2 sequences are MNHEY and SVGEGT. This CDR3 spans 17 amino acids. The CDR3 region is CASSKYTGRWVNYGYTF. For the CDR3, the DNA is TGTGCCAGCAGTAAATACACAGGGCGGTGGGTTAACTATGGCTACACCTTC.

The gene calls are TRBV3-1 (or the pseudogene TRBV3-2) and TRBJ1-6, with D perhaps TRBD1 (6 bases). The CDR3 sequence is 15 residues long. CDR1 and CDR2 from the germline V gene are LGHDT and YNNKEL (reference sequence). V was shortened by 7 bases and J by 0 bases, with 10 bases between the two germline ends. CDR3 protein: CASKGGSSYNSPLHF. The CDR3 DNA reads TGTGCCAGCAAGGGGGGGAGCTCCTATAATTCACCCCTCCACTTT.

The gene calls are TRBV30 and TRBJ2-1; a possible D gene is TRBD1 (6 bases). The CDR3 contains 14 residues. V lost 4 bases, J lost 2 bases, and 12 bases lay in between. Looked up from germline, CDR1 is GTSNPN and CDR2 is SVGIG (reference sequence). CDR3 loop: CAWKKDSTYNEQFF. Written as DNA, the CDR3 is TGTGCCTGGAAAAAGGACAGTACCTACAATGAGCAGTTCTTC.

The V gene is TRBV19, the J gene TRBJ2-2; D unresolved. V gave up 3 bases and J gave up 2 bases, with 10 bases separating them. The germline CDR1 and CDR2 sequences are LNHDA and SQIVND (reference sequence). There are 15 residues in the CDR3. CDR3 sequence (DNA): TGTGCCAGTAGTATGTCACAGATAAACACCGGGGAGCTGTTTTTT. Its translation is CASSMSQINTGELFF.

V usage is TRBV7-3 and J usage is TRBJ1-1, with 8 bases aligning to TRBD1. Germline CDR1 and CDR2: SGHTA and FQGTGA. The length of the CDR3 is 16 residues. Trimming removed 1 base from V and 3 bases from J; junction bases left unmatched: 7. The CDR3 bases are TGTGCCAGCAGCTTAAACCCGACAGGGGTAGACACTGAAGCTTTCTTT. Translating gives CASSLNPTGVDTEAFF.

The genes are TRBV9 and TRBJ2-6; D is unresolved. The germline V and J ends were trimmed by 3 bases and 0 bases, with 16 bases remaining between them. Germline CDR1 reads SGDLS; CDR2 reads YYNGEE. The CDR3 length is 18 residues. CDR3 residues: CASSAITGSSSGANVLTF. CDR3 in DNA: TGTGCCAGCAGCGCAATAACCGGGTCCAGCTCTGGGGCCAACGTCCTGACTTTC. The full variable domain, with the rest looked up from reference TRBV9 and TRBJ2-6, is DSGVTQTPKHLITATGQRVTLRCSPRSGDLSVYWYQQSLDQGLQFLIQYYNGEERAKGNILERFSAQQFPDLHSELNLSSLELGDSALYFCASSAITGSSSGANVLTFGAGSRLTVL.

CDR3 region: CASSALGGFRSEQFF. The CDR3 DNA reads TGTGCCAGCAGCGCCCTAGGAGGGTTTAGGAGTGAGCAGTTCTTC. This rearrangement joins TRBV9 to TRBJ2-1; D perhaps matches TRBD2 (6 bases). The V gene's germline CDR1 is SGDLS and CDR2 YYNGEE. The CDR3 sequence is 15 residues long. V was clipped by 3 bases and J by 9 bases, with 19 bases between them.

The V gene is TRBV7-3, the J gene TRBJ1-1, with D possibly TRBD1 on 5 matching bases. Germline lookup yields CDR1 SGHTA and CDR2 FQGTGA. The V gene lost 3 bases and the J gene lost 2 bases, with 7 bases spanning the gap. This CDR3 is built from 13 residues. The DNA for the CDR3 is TGTGCCAGCAGCTTCGGACACAACACTGAAGCTTTCTTT. Its protein is CASSFGHNTEAFF.

J is TRBJ1-5 and V is TRBV12-3 or TRBV12-4; 8 nucleotides agree with TRBD1. CDR3 length: 13 amino acids. V trimming: 2 bases; J trimming: 7 bases; junction bases outside the gene matches: 1. In DNA, the CDR3 is TGTGCCAGCAGTTTATCAGGGGGCCAGCCCCAGCATTTT. This sequence encodes CASSLSGGQPQHF.

The chain has TRBV18 and TRBJ2-3; no reliable D call. Germline V gene data show CDR1 as KGHSH and CDR2 as LQKENI. CDR3 length: 14 amino acids. Trimming shortened V by 2 bases and J by 2 bases, and 8 bases separated the two germline ends. The CDR3 DNA sequence: TGTGCCAGCTCACCAGGGCAGGACACAGATACGCAGTATTTT. It yields the protein CASSPGQDTDTQYF.

The CDR3 sequence is CASSVDEGNQETQYF. DNA for the CDR3: TGTGCCAGCAGCGTAGATGAGGGAAACCAAGAGACCCAGTACTTC. The J gene is TRBJ2-5, the V gene TRBV9, with a tentative D call TRBD2 (5 bases). Germline lookup yields CDR1 SGDLS and CDR2 YYNGEE. V shed 0 bases and J shed 0 bases, with 9 bases lying between them. CDR3 length: 15 residues.

The chain links TRBV28 to TRBJ1-2; D is possibly TRBD1 (6 bases). V was shortened by 5 bases and J by 7 bases, with 8 bases between the two germline ends. CDR1 and CDR2 from the germline V gene are MDHEN and SYDVKM. The CDR3 loop spans 11 amino acids. The CDR3 coding sequence is TGTGCCAGCAGTACCAGGGGTGGCTACACCTTC. Translated, it gives CASSTRGGYTF.

The rearrangement links TRBV20-1 to TRBJ1-6; 7 nucleotides align to TRBD1. The trim removed 4 bases at V and 5 bases at J, leaving 8 bases unmatched. Looked up from germline, CDR1 is DFQATT and CDR2 is SNEGSKA (reference sequence). The CDR3 loop spans 15 amino acids. CDR3 protein: CSAIEGGKDNSPLHF. CDR3 DNA: TGCAGTGCTATTGAAGGGGGCAAAGATAATTCACCCCTCCACTTT.

V is TRBV7-2 and J is TRBJ2-1; D gene ambiguous. The V gene's germline CDR1 is SGHTA and CDR2 FQGNSA. V was clipped by 1 base and J by 4 bases, with 11 bases between them. The CDR3 contains 15 residues. CDR3 amino acids: CASSLGASAYNEQFF. The CDR3 DNA is TGTGCCAGCAGCTTAGGAGCCTCCGCTTACAATGAGCAGTTCTTC.